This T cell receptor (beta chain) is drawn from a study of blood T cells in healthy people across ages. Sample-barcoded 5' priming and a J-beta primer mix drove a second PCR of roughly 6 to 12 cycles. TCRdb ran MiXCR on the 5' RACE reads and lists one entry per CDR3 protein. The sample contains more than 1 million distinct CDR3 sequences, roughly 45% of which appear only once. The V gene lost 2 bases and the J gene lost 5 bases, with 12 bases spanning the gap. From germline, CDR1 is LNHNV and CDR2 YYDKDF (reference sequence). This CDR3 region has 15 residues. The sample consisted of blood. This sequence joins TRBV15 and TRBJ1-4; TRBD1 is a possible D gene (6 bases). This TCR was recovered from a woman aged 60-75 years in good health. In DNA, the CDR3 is TGTGCCACCAGCAGACCCTCGGACAGCAATGAAAAACTGTTTTTT. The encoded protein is CATSRPSDSNEKLFF.